The clone carrying this TCR beta chain was recorded only once. Germline V CDR1 and CDR2: LNHNV, YYDKDF (reference sequence). J lost 1 base, V lost 1 base, and 4 bases had no gene match. This CDR3 comprises 15 residues. Methods used by the authors: Reference gene primer amplification gave estimated nucleated cell counts. Libraries were prepared by immunoSEQ multiplex PCR; TCRdb keeps only in-frame clonotypes and omits some of them. V, J and clone size derive from that table, while D and trimming were established from the DNA sequence. The data show around 60,000 clones, with 75% to 85% seen just once and under 35% held by the top ten. This entry belongs to a study of blood T cell repertoires in COVID-19. Study-level background: There were acute and convalescent COVID-19 samples, and they came from the United States, Italy and Spain. T cells, B-cell-depleted T cells, or PBMCs provided the cDNA or gDNA that served as material.

Sequencing was performed on peripheral blood. The chain uses TRBV15 and TRBJ2-7; 7 bases fit TRBD1. The TCR sequence derives from a human donor in a cohort sampled during active COVID-19. Here the CDR3 DNA reads TGTGCCACCAGCAGAGGGGGACAGTCTTCCTACGAGCAGTACTTC. Its protein is CATSRGGQSSYEQYF.